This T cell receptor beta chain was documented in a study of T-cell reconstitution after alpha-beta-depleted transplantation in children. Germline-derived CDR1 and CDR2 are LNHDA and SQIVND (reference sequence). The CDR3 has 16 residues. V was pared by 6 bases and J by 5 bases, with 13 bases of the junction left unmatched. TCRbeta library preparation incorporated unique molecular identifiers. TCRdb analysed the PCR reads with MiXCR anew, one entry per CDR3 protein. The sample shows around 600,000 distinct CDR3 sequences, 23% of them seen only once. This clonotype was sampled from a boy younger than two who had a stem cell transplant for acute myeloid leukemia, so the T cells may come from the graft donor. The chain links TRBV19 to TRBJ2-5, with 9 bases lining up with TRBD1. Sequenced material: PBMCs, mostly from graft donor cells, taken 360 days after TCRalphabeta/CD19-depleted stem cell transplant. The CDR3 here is CASSPNRDRVYETQYF. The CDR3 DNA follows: TGTGCCAGTAGCCCGAACCGGGACAGGGTTTACGAGACCCAGTACTTC.